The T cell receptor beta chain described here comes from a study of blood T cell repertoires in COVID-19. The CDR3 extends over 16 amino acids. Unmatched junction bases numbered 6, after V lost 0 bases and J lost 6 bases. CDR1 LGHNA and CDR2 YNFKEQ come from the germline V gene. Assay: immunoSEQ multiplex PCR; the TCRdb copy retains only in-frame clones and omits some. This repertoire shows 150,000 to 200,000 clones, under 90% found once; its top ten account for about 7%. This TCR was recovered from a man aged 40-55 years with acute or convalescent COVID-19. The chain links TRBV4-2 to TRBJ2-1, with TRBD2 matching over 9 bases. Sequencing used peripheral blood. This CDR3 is CASSQDWSGGSNEQFF. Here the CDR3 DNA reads TGTGCCAGCAGCCAAGATTGGAGCGGGGGGTCCAATGAGCAGTTCTTC.